The 8 T cell receptor beta chains below all came from one sample that was sequenced in a study of blood T cell repertoires in COVID-19. Clones were sequenced by immunoSEQ multiplex PCR, and TCRdb holds only the in-frame ones, with some missing. This table has approximately 240,000 clones, about nine tenths appearing once. The sample comprised PBMCs or T cells enriched from blood (not recorded which). The receptors originated from a woman in her forties or fifties in a cohort exposed to, infected with or recovered from COVID-19 (not recorded which).

The J gene is TRBJ2-7, the V gene TRBV29-1; D may be TRBD1 (6 bases). Germline CDR1 and CDR2: SQVTM and ANQGSEA. The length of the CDR3 is 12 residues. Trimming stripped 6 bases from V and 3 bases from J, with 12 bases between. The CDR3 nucleotides are TGCAGCGTCGGACAGAAAGGCTACGAGCAGTACTTC. Translating gives CSVGQKGYEQYF.

The chain is built from TRBV10-3 and TRBJ1-1; D not resolved. V gave up 0 bases and J gave up 1 base, with 3 bases separating them. CDR1 and CDR2 from the germline V gene are ENHRY and SYGVKD. The CDR3 consists of 13 residues. CDR3 sequence: CAISESANTEAFF. The CDR3 DNA reads TGTGCCATCAGTGAGTCGGCGAACACTGAAGCTTTCTTT.

The chain uses TRBV6-2 or TRBV6-3 and TRBJ1-5; D is possibly TRBD1 (5 bases). The CDR3 is made up of 15 amino acids. Germline values: CDR1 MNHEY, CDR2 SVGEGT. Trimming pared 2 bases from V and 4 bases from J, leaving 12 bases between. In DNA form, the CDR3 reads TGTGCCAGCAGTTACACCTCCTCAGGGAATCAGCCCCAGCATTTT. It codes for CASSYTSSGNQPQHF.

This clone came up a few times. This sequence joins TRBV19 and TRBJ1-4, with 8 bases fitting TRBD1. V dropped 4 bases and J dropped 7; count of bases not matched to a gene: 8. This CDR3 is built from 15 residues. Per germline, CDR1 LNHDA and CDR2 SQIVND (reference sequence). The CDR3 loop reads CASSTGGTGSEKLFF. In DNA form, the CDR3 reads TGTGCCAGTAGTACAGGAGGGACAGGATCTGAAAAACTGTTTTTT.

The chain employs TRBV7-2 and TRBJ2-5, with D possibly being TRBD2 (5 bases). Trimming removed 5 bases from V and 5 bases from J, with 18 bases in between. Germline-derived CDR1 and CDR2 are SGHTA and FQGNSA. This CDR3 is built from 15 residues. CDR3 DNA: TGTGCCAGCAGCACCCAAGAGGGCGGGTGGGAGACCCAGTACTTC. Protein: CASSTQEGGWETQYF. The full variable domain, with the rest looked up from reference TRBV7-2 and TRBJ2-5, is GAGVSQSPSNKVTEKGKDVELRCDPISGHTALYWYRQSLGQGLEFLIYFQGNSAPDKSGLPSDRFSAERTGGSVSTLTIQRTQQEDSAVYLCASSTQEGGWETQYFGPGTRLLVL.

This clone appeared once. The rearrangement joins TRBV6-1 to TRBJ2-2; maybe TRBD1 (6 bases). Trimming pared 2 bases from V and 6 bases from J, leaving 13 bases between. CDR1 is MNHNS, CDR2 SASEGT, per germline. CDR3 length: 15 residues. The CDR3 spells CASSESTGWPGELFF. CDR3 coding DNA: TGTGCCAGCAGTGAAAGTACAGGGTGGCCCGGGGAGCTGTTTTTT.

J is TRBJ2-5 and V is TRBV9; 8 bases map to TRBD2. V shed 0 bases and J 0 bases; nucleotides not matched to a gene: 4. CDR1 and CDR2 from the germline V gene are SGDLS and YYNGEE. The CDR3 contains 16 residues. DNA of the CDR3: TGTGCCAGCAGCGTAGATCCTAGCGGGTACCAAGAGACCCAGTACTTC. Its protein is CASSVDPSGYQETQYF.

This clone was seen a handful of times. The chain has TRBV10-3 and TRBJ1-5, with 7 bases fitting TRBD1. CDR1 and CDR2 from the germline V gene are ENHRY and SYGVKD. Germline trimming cut 0 bases from V and 6 bases from J; bases unmatched to any gene: 5. CDR3 length: 15 residues. The DNA for the CDR3 is TGTGCCATCAGTGAGTCGGTGACAGGGAGTCAGCCCCAGCATTTT. Translation: CAISESVTGSQPQHF.